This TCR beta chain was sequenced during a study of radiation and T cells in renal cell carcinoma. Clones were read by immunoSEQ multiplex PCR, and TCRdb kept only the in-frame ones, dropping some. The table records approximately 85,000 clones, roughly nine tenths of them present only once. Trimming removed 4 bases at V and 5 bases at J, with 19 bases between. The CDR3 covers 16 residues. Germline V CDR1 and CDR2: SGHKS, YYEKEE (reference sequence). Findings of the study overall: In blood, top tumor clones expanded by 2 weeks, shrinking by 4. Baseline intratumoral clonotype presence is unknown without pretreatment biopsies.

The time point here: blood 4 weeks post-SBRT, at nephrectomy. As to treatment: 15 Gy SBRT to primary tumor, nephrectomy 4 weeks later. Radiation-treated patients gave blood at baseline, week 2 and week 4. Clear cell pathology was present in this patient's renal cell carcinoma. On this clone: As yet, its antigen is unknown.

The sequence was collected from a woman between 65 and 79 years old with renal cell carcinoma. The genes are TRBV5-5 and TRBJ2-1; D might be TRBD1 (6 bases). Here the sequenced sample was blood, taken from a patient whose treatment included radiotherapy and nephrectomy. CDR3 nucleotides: TGTGCCAGCAGCGTATCTACAGGGAACGGGAACAATGAGCAGTTCTTC. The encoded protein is CASSVSTGNGNNEQFF.